The clone carrying this TCR beta chain was counted ten times or more. TCRdb passed the 5' RACE reads through MiXCR, listing each CDR3 protein once. The repertoire includes more than 65,000 distinct CDR3 sequences, over 10% of them detected once, and around 1.1% sits in the top ten. The data derive from a study of early T cells in non-severe SARS-CoV-2 infection. Study in general: Bulk RNA from unsorted whole blood was sequenced; chains were unpaired.

Trimming cost V 8 bases and J 4 bases, with 14 bases left between them. Germline V lookup: CDR1 SEHNR, CDR2 FQNEAQ (reference sequence). The CDR3 length is 13 residues. Sequencing was done on a sample of whole blood. The receptor was isolated from an adult who was a healthcare worker with PCR-confirmed SARS-CoV-2 infection or an uninfected control (not recorded which). The chain carries TRBV7-9 and TRBJ1-1; TRBD1 is a possible D gene (5 bases). CDR3 nucleotides: TGTGCCAGCTGGGACTCCTTGGGCACTGAAGCTTTCTTT. Its translation is CASWDSLGTEAFF.